This TCR beta chain is from a study of a mutant IDH1 vaccine in newly diagnosed glioma. Study overall: Vaccination began 4-6 weeks post radiotherapy alone, or with temozolomide cycles. Sex among treated patients split around 62% male, 37.5% female; mean age was around 40 years. Overall study findings and caveats: No link was apparently found between pseudoprogression and changes in top peripheral T cell clonotypes.

Points on this clone: Antigen unknown.

Time point noted: week 23, last vaccination. Alongside topical imiquimod, each dose of vaccine comprised 300 ug of mutant IDH1 20-mer peptide. New IDH1-mutant, ATRX-lost WHO grade 3 or 4 astrocytomas occurred in donors. Profiled with immunoSEQ multiplex PCR; TCRdb holds only in-frame clones, not every one. The table records about 33,000 clones, around 89% of them present only once. Germline CDR1 and CDR2: LGHNA and YSLEER. Trimming at V came to 4 bases and at J to 4 bases, leaving 16 bases not matched to a gene. This CDR3 is built from 19 residues. The source was PBMCs, collected from a glioma patient whose treatment included an IDH1 peptide vaccine. This chain uses TRBV4-3 with TRBJ2-6, with TRBD2 matching over 7 bases. The TCR comes from a man aged 40-50 years with glioma. This CDR3 is CASSREWGGPRIGANVLTF. The CDR3 nucleotides are TGCGCCAGCAGCCGAGAGTGGGGGGGACCGAGGATAGGGGCCAACGTCCTGACTTTC.